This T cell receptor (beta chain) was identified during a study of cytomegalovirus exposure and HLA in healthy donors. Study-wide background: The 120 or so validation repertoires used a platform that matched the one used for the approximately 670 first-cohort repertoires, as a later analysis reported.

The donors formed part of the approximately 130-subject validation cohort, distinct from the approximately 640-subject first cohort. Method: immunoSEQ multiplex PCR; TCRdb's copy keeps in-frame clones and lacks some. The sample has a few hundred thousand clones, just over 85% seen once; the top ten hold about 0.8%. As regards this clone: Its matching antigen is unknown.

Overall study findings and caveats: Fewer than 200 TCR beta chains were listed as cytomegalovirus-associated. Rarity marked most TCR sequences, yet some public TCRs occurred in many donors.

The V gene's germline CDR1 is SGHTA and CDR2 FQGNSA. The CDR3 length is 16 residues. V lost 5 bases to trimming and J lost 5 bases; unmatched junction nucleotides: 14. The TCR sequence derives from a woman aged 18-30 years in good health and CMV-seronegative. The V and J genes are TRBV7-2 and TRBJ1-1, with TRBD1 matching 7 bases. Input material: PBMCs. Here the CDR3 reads CASSPREGAMDTEAFF. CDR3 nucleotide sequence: TGTGCCAGCAGCCCCCGAGAGGGGGCGATGGATACTGAAGCTTTCTTT.